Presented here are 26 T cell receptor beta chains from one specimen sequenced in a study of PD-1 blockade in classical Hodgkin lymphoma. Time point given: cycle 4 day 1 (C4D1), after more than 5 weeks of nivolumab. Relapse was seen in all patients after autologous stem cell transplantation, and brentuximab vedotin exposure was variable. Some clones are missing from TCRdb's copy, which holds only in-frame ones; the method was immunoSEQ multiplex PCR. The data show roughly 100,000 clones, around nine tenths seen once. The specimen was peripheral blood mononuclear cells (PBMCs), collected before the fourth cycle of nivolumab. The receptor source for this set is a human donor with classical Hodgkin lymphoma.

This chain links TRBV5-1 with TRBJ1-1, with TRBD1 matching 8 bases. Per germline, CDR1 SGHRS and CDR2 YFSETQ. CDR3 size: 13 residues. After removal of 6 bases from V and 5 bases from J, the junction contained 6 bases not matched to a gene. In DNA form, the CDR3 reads TGCGCCAGCAACGGACAGGGACGGACTGAAGCTTTCTTT. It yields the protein CASNGQGRTEAFF.

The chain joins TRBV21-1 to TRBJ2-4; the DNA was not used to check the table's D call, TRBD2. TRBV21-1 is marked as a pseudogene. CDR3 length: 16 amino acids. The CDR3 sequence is CASSKGERVAKNIQYF. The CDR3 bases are TGTGCCAGCAGCAAAGGAGAACGGGTGGCCAAAAACATTCAGTACTTC.

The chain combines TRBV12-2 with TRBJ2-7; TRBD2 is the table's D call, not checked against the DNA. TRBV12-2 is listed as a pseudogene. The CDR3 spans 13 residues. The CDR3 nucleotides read TGTGCAAGTCGCTTAGAGAGCTCCTACGAGCAGTACTTC. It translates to CASRLESSYEQYF.

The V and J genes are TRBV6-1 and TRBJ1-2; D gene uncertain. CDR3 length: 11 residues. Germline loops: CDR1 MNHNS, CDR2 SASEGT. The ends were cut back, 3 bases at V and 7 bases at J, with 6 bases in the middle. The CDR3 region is CASSDLSGYTF. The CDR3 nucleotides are TGTGCCAGCAGTGATCTCTCTGGCTACACCTTC.

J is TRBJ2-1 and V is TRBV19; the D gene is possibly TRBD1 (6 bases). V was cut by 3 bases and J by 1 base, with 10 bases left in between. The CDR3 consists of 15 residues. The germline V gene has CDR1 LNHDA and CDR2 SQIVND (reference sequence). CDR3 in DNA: TGTGCCAGTAGTATCAACAGGGCTTCCTACAATGAGCAGTTCTTC. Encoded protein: CASSINRASYNEQFF.

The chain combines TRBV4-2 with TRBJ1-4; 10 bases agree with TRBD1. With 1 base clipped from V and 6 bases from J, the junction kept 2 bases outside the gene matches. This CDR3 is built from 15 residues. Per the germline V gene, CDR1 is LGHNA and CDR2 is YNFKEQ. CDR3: CASSQVGTGDEKLFF. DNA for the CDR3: TGTGCCAGCAGCCAAGTTGGGACAGGGGATGAAAAACTGTTTTTT.

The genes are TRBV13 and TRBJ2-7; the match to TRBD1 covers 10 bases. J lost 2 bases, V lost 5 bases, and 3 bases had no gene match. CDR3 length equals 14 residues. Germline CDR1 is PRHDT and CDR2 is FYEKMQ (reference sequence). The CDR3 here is CASSVGQGPYEQYF. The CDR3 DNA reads TGTGCCAGCAGCGTGGGACAGGGGCCCTACGAGCAGTACTTC.

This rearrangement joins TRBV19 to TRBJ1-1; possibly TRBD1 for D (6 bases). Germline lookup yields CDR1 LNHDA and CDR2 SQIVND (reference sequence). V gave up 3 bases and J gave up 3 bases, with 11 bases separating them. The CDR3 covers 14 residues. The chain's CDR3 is CASSIAGADTEAFF. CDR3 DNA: TGTGCCAGTAGTATTGCAGGGGCCGACACTGAAGCTTTCTTT.

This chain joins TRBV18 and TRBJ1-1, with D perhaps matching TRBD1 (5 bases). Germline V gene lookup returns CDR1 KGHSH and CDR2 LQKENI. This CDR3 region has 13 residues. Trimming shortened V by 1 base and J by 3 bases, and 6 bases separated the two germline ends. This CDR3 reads CASSPLRDTEAFF. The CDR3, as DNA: TGTGCCAGCTCACCACTCAGGGACACTGAAGCTTTCTTT.

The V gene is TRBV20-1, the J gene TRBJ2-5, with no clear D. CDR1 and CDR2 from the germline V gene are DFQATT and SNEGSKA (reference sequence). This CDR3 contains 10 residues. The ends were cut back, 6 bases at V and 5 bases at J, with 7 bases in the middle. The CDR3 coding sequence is TGCAGTGCCCTATCCGAGACCCAGTACTTC. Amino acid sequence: CSALSETQYF.

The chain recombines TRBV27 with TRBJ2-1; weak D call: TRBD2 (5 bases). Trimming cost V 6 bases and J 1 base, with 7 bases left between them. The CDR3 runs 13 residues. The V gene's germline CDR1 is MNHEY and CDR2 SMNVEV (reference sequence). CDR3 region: CASRVASYNEQFF. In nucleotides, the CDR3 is TGTGCCAGCAGGGTAGCGTCCTACAATGAGCAGTTCTTC.

This CDR3 reads CASSLRLEGQGLSVQPQHF. The CDR3 DNA is TGTGCCAGCAGCTTGAGGTTAGAGGGACAGGGGTTGAGCGTTCAGCCCCAGCATTTT. The chain is built from TRBV7-8 and TRBJ1-5, with TRBD1 matching over 10 bases. Germline V gene sequence: CDR1 SGHVS, CDR2 FQNEAQ. The trim removed 3 bases at V and 6 bases at J, leaving 17 bases unmatched. This CDR3 region has 19 residues. Supplemented by reference TRBV7-8 and TRBJ1-5, the full variable domain reads GAGVSQSPRYKVAKRGQDVALRCDPISGHVSLFWYQQALGQGPEFLTYFQNEAQLDKSGLPSDRFFAERPEGSVSTLKIQRTQQEDSAVYLCASSLRLEGQGLSVQPQHFGDGTRLSIL.

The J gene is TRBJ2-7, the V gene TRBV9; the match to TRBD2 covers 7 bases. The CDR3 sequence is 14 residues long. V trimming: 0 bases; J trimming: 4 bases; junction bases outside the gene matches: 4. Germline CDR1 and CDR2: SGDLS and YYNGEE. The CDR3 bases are TGTGCCAGCAGCGTAGGCCTAGCGGTATACGAGCAGTACTTC. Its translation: CASSVGLAVYEQYF.

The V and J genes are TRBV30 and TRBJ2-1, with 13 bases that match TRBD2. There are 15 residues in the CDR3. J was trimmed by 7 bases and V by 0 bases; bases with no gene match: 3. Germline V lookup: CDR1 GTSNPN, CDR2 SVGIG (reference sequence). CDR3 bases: TGTGCCTGGAGTGTACTAGCGGGAGGGGCGAATGAGCAGTTCTTC. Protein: CAWSVLAGGANEQFF.

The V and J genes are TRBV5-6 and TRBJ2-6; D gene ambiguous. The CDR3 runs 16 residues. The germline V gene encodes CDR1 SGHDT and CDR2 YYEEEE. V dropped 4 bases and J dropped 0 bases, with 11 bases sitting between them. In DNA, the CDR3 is TGTGCCAGCAGCCGGAGTACAGCCTCTGGGGCCAACGTCCTGACTTTC. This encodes CASSRSTASGANVLTF.

The CDR3 is CASKGYEQYF. Here the CDR3 DNA reads TGTGCCAGCAAGGGCTACGAGCAGTACTTC. The V gene is TRBV2, the J gene TRBJ2-7; no clear D gene. Trimming removed 7 bases from V and 3 bases from J, with 4 bases in between. The CDR3 runs to 10 residues. Germline values: CDR1 SNHLY, CDR2 FYNNEI.

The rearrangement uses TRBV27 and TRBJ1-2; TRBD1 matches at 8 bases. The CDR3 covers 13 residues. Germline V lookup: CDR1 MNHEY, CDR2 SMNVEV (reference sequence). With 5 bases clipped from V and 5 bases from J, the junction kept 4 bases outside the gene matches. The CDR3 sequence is CASSPGQGYGYTF. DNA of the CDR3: TGTGCCAGCAGTCCCGGACAGGGTTATGGCTACACCTTC.

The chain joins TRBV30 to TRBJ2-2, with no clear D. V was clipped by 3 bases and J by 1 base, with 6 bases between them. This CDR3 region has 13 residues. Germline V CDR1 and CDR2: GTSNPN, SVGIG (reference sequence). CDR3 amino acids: CAWRQMNTGELFF. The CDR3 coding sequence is TGTGCCTGGAGACAGATGAACACCGGGGAGCTGTTTTTT.

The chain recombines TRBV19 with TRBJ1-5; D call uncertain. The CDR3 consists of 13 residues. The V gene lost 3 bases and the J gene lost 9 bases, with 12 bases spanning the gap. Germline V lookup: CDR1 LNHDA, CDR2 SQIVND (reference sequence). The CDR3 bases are TGTGCCAGTAGTATCGAGTGGCCGGGGCCCCAGCATTTT. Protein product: CASSIEWPGPQHF.

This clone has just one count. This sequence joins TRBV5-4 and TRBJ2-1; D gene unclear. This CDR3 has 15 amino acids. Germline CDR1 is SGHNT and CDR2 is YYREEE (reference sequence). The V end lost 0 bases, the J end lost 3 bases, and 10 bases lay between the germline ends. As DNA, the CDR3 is TGTGCCAGCAGCTTGGCCGGAATTGGCTACAATGAGCAGTTCTTC. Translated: CASSLAGIGYNEQFF.

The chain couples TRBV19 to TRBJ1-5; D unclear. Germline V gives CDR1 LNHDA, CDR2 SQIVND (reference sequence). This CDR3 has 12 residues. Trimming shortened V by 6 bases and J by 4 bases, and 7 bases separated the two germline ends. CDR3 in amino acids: CASSRPNQPQHF. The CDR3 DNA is TGTGCCAGTAGCCGGCCTAATCAGCCCCAGCATTTT.

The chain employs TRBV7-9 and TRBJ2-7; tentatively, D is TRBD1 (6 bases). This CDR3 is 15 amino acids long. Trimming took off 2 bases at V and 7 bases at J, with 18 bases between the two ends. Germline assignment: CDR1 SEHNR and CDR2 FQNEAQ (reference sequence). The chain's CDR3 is CASSLRGMSFEEQYF. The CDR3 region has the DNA TGTGCCAGCAGCTTAAGGGGGATGAGCTTTGAAGAGCAGTACTTC.

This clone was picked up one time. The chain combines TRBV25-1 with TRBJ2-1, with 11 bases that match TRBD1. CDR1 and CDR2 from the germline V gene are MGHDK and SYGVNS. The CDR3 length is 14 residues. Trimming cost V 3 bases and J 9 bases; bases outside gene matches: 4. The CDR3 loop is CASSEWTGGGEQFF. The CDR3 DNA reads TGTGCCAGCAGTGAGTGGACAGGGGGCGGTGAGCAGTTCTTC.

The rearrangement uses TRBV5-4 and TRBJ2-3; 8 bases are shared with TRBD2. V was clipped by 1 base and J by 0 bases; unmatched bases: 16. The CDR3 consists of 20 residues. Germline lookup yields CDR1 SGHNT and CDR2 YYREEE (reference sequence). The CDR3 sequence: CASSLFPSGRGRPSTDTQYF. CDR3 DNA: TGTGCCAGCAGCTTGTTCCCCTCCGGTCGCGGGAGGCCCAGCACAGATACGCAGTATTTT.

The CDR3 bases are TGTGCCATCAGAGGGGACAGCTCCAATCAGCCCCAGCATTTT. It codes for CAIRGDSSNQPQHF. The chain has TRBV10-3 and TRBJ1-5; 7 positions agree with TRBD1. CDR1 and CDR2 from the germline V gene are ENHRY and SYGVKD. The CDR3 contains 14 residues. V trimming: 6 bases; J trimming: 3 bases; junction bases outside the gene matches: 5.

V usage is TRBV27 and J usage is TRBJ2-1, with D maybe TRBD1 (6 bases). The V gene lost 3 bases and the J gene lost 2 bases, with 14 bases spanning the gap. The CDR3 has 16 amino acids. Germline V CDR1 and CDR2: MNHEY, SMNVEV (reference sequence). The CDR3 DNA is TGTGCCAGCAGTTTGTCGGCAGGGGATACCTACAATGAGCAGTTCTTC. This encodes CASSLSAGDTYNEQFF.